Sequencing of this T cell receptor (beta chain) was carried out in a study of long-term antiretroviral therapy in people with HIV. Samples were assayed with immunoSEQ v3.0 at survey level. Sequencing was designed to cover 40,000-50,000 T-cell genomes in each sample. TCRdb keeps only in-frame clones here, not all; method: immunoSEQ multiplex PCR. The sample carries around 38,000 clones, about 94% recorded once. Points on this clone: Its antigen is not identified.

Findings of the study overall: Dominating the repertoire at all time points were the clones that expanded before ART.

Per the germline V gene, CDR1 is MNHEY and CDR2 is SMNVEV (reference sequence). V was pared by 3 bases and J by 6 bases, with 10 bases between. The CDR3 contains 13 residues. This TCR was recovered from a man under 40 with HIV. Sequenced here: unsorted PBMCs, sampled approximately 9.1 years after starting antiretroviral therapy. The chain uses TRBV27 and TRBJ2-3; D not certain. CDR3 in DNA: TGTGCCAGCAGTTTCTTGATGGGGGATACGCAGTATTTT. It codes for CASSFLMGDTQYF.